This T cell receptor (beta chain) was sequenced during a study of blood T cell repertoires in COVID-19. Turning to the study itself: Some COVID-19 samples were acute and others convalescent; all came from the United States, Italy and Spain.

This clone occurred once. Clones were sequenced by immunoSEQ multiplex PCR, and TCRdb holds only the in-frame ones, with some missing. There are 450,000 or so clones in the sample; roughly 90% occur only once, and more than 0.7% lies in the top ten. V was shortened by 1 base and J by 0 bases, with 7 bases between the two germline ends. The CDR3 has 15 residues. The germline CDR1 and CDR2 sequences are SGHTA and FQGTGA. Seattle-derived patients entered the study during active infection and were followed longitudinally. The specimen sequenced was peripheral blood. The TCR originated in a man aged 18-30 years with COVID-19, enrolled during active disease. The genes are TRBV7-3 and TRBJ2-1; D is unclear. CDR3 nucleotide sequence: TGTGCCAGCAGCTTAATTCCTAGCTCCTACAATGAGCAGTTCTTC. This encodes CASSLIPSSYNEQFF.